This TCR beta chain is drawn from a study of cytomegalovirus exposure and HLA in healthy donors. Germline lookup yields CDR1 SGHDT and CDR2 YYEEEE. The CDR3 is made up of 15 amino acids. Trimming removed 0 bases from V and 8 bases from J; junction bases left unmatched: 7. Those who donated were healthy bone marrow donors. Donors likely had unrecorded immune exposures despite being nominally healthy when sampled. This clone was counted a few times. Its target is not known. Primers included in the PCR were 60 Vbeta and 13 Jbeta primers. Assay used: immunoSEQ multiplex PCR; TCRdb lists only in-frame clones, some missing. The sample carries roughly 140,000 clones, over 8% recorded once. Study results and limitations: Rates of TCR association differed by HLA locus in a later analysis, with DRB1 highest and HLA-C lowest. Association of roughly 17,000 TCR beta sequences with HLA alleles was found at 0.05 false discovery rate in a later analysis.

The source of this sequence is a male donor in good health and CMV-seronegative. The sample consisted of PBMCs. This chain joins TRBV5-6 and TRBJ1-1, with 10 bases that match TRBD1. The CDR3 sequence: CASSLGQGAAREAFF. The CDR3 DNA reads as TGTGCCAGCAGCTTGGGACAGGGGGCCGCTCGGGAAGCTTTCTTT.